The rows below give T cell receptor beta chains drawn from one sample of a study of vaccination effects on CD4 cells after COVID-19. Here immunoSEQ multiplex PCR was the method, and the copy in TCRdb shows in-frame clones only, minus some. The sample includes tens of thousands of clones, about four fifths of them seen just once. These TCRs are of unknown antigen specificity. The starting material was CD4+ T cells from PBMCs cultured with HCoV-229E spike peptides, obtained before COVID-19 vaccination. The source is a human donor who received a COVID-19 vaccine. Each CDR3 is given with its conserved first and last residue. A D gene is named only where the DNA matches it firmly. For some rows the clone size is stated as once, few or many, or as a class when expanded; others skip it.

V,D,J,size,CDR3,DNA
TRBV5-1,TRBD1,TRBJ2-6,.,CASSRGTGESGANVLTF,TGCGCCAGCAGCCGAGGGACAGGGGAATCTGGGGCCAACGTCCTGACTTTC
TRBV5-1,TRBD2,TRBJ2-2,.,CASSPGLAGTTGELFF,TGCGCCAGCAGCCCGGGACTAGCGGGGACCACCGGGGAGCTGTTTTTT
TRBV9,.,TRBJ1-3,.,CASSVGLSGNTIYF,TGTGCCAGCAGCGTCGGCCTCTCTGGAAACACCATATATTTT
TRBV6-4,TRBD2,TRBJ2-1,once,CASSPTSKAYNEQFF,TGTGCCAGCAGTCCGACTAGCAAGGCCTACAATGAGCAGTTCTTC
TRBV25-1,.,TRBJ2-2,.,CASSGRRPNTGELFF,TGTGCCAGCAGTGGGCGAAGGCCGAACACCGGGGAGCTGTTTTTT
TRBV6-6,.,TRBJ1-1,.,CASSPLTQYTEAFF,TGTGCCAGCAGCCCATTAACTCAGTACACTGAAGCTTTCTTT
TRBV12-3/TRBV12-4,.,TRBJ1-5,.,CASCYSNQPQHF,TGTGCCAGCTGTTATAGCAATCAGCCCCAGCATTTT
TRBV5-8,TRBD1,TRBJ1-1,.,CASPDRQGAKNTEAFF,TGTGCCAGCCCCGATCGACAGGGGGCAAAGAACACTGAAGCTTTCTTT
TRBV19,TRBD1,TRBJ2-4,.,CASSEQGNGAKNIQYF,TGTGCCAGTAGTGAACAGGGGAACGGAGCCAAAAACATTCAGTACTTC
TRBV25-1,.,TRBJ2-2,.,CASSSPGTSGELFF,TGTGCCAGCAGTAGCCCTGGAACGTCCGGGGAGCTGTTTTTT
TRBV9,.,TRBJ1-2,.,CASSVVYRLSSYGYTF,TGTGCCAGCAGCGTAGTTTACCGCCTATCTAGCTATGGCTACACCTTC
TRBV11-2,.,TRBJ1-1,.,CASSWIHANTEAFF,TGTGCCAGCAGCTGGATACACGCGAACACTGAAGCTTTCTTT
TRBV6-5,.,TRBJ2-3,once,CASRVVNIEADTQYF,TGTGCCAGCAGGGTTGTAAACATAGAGGCAGATACGCAGTATTTT
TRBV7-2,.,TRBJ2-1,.,CASSLGGSYNEQFF,TGTGCCAGCAGCTTAGGGGGGTCCTACAATGAGCAGTTCTTC
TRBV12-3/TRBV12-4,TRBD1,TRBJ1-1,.,CASRGGTGKAFF,TGTGCCAGCAGGGGGGGGACAGGGAAAGCTTTCTTT
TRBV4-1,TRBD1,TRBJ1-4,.,CASSPTTGGSGEKLFF,TGCGCCAGCAGCCCTACGACAGGGGGCAGTGGTGAAAAACTGTTTTTT
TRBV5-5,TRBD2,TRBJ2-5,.,CASSLGGGNQETQYF,TGTGCCAGCAGCTTGGGCGGGGGGAACCAAGAGACCCAGTACTTC
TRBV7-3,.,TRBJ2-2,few,CASSLVGVWTGELFF,TGTGCCAGCAGCCTGGTCGGGGTATGGACCGGGGAGCTGTTTTTT
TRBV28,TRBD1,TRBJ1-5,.,CASSLLQGAGGQPQHF,TGTGCCAGCAGTTTATTACAGGGGGCTGGGGGGCAGCCCCAGCATTTT
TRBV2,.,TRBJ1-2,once,CASSEAGDGDGYTF,TGTGCCAGCAGTGAAGCGGGCGACGGTGATGGCTACACCTTC
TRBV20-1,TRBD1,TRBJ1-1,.,CSASAGGTLDRSTEAFF,TGCAGTGCTAGTGCAGGGGGGACACTAGACCGGAGCACTGAAGCTTTCTTT
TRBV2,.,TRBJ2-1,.,CASSYSSDSYNEQFF,TGTGCCAGCAGCTATTCTAGCGACTCCTACAATGAGCAGTTCTTC
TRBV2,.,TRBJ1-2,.,CASSSDRTSYGYTF,TGTGCCAGCAGTTCCGACAGGACTTCCTATGGCTACACCTTC
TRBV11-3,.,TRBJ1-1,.,CASSLGQDTEAFF,TGTGCCAGCAGCTTAGGGCAGGACACTGAAGCTTTCTTT
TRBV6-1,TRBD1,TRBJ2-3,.,CASSAATGVTDTQYF,TGTGCCAGCAGTGCAGCGACAGGGGTGACAGATACGCAGTATTTT
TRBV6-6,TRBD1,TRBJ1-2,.,CASSRQGGGYTF,TGTGCCAGCAGTCGACAGGGGGGTGGCTACACCTTC
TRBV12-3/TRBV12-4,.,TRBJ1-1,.,CASIWGGTEAFF,TGTGCCAGCATTTGGGGGGGCACTGAAGCTTTCTTT
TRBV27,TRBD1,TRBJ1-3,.,CASSPSDRGPGNTIYF,TGTGCCAGCAGTCCATCAGACAGGGGCCCTGGAAACACCATATATTTT
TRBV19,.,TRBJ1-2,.,CASRRGTNYGYTF,TGTGCCAGCCGTAGGGGTACTAACTATGGCTACACCTTC
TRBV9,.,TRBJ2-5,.,CASSVAGRTGYQETQYF,TGTGCCAGCAGCGTAGCGGGTCGGACGGGTTACCAAGAGACCCAGTACTTC
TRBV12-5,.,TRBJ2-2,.,CASRVMDTGELFF,TGTGCTAGTCGGGTTATGGACACCGGGGAGCTGTTTTTT
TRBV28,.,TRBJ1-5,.,CASSIQGPNQPQHF,TGTGCCAGCAGTATACAGGGTCCCAATCAGCCCCAGCATTTT
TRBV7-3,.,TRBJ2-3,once,CASSLTATDTQYF,TGTGCCAGCAGCTTAACTGCCACAGATACGCAGTATTTT
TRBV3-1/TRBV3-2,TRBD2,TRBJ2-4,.,CASSQEPSGRAYF,TGTGCCAGCAGCCAAGAACCAAGCGGGAGGGCGTACTTC
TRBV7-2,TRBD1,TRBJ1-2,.,CASSSDRVGGYTF,TGTGCCAGCAGCTCTGACAGGGTTGGTGGCTACACCTTC
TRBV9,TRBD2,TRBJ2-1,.,CASSVGPSGAYNEQFF,TGTGCCAGCAGCGTAGGCCCTAGCGGAGCATACAATGAGCAGTTCTTC
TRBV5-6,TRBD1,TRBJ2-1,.,CASSLRWDSSSYNEQFF,TGTGCCAGCAGCCTTAGATGGGACAGCAGCTCCTACAATGAGCAGTTCTTC
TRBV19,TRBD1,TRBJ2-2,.,CASTRPTGDGTGELFF,TGTGCCAGTACCCGCCCGACAGGGGATGGGACCGGGGAGCTGTTTTTT
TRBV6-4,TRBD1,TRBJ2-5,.,CASSDLGQGARETQYF,TGTGCCAGCAGTGACCTGGGACAGGGGGCGAGAGAGACCCAGTACTTC
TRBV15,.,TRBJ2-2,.,CATDSFANTGELFF,TGTGCCACAGACAGTTTCGCGAACACCGGGGAGCTGTTTTTT
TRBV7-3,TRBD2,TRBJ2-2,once,CASSHRTSGGELFF,TGTGCCAGCAGCCATAGGACTAGCGGCGGGGAGCTGTTTTTT
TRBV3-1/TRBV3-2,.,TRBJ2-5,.,CASSTTLWAAETQYF,TGTGCCAGCAGCACCACCCTCTGGGCCGCAGAGACCCAGTACTTC
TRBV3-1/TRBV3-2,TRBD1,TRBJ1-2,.,CASSRDSSYGYTF,TGTGCCAGCAGCCGGGACAGCTCCTATGGCTACACCTTC
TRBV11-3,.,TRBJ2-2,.,CASSPRGANTGELFF,TGTGCCAGCAGCCCTCGGGGAGCGAACACCGGGGAGCTGTTTTTT
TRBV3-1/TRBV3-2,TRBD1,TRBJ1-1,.,CASSFTGGTEAFF,TGTGCCAGCAGCTTTACAGGGGGTACTGAAGCTTTCTTT
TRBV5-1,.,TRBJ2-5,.,CASSFQETQYF,TGCGCCAGCAGCTTCCAAGAGACCCAGTACTTC
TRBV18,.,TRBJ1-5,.,CASSPGGGYSNQPQHF,TGTGCCAGCTCACCTGGGGGAGGGTATAGCAATCAGCCCCAGCATTTT
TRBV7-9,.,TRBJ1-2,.,CASSPQAAGAAGYTF,TGTGCCAGCAGCCCCCAGGCGGCGGGAGCTGCGGGCTACACCTTC
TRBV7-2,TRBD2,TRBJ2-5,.,CASSLAAGGRRETQYF,TGTGCCAGCAGCTTAGCGGCGGGGGGGAGGAGAGAGACCCAGTACTTC
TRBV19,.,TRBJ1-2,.,CASRQPLSGTTPGGYGYTF,TGTGCCAGTAGACAACCTCTCTCCGGGACAACACCGGGAGGCTATGGCTACACCTTC
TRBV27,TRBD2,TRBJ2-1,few,CASMWGLAHNEQFF,TGTGCCAGCATGTGGGGACTAGCCCACAATGAGCAGTTCTTC
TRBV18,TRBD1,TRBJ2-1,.,CASSRQGRLDEQFF,TGTGCCAGCTCACGACAGGGACGTCTTGATGAGCAGTTCTTC
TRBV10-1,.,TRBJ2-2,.,CASSESGRELFF,TGCGCCAGCAGTGAGTCGGGGAGGGAGCTGTTTTTT
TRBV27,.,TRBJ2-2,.,CASSFQVGTGELFF,TGTGCCAGCAGTTTCCAGGTCGGCACCGGGGAGCTGTTTTTT
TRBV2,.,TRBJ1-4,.,CASSERVSEKLFF,TGTGCCAGCAGTGAACGGGTTTCGGAAAAACTGTTTTTT
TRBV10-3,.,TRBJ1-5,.,CAISEIGANQPQHF,TGTGCCATCAGTGAGATAGGGGCAAATCAGCCCCAGCATTTT
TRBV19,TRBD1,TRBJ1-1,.,CASSNQGGPEAFF,TGTGCCAGTAGTAACCAGGGGGGGCCTGAAGCTTTCTTT
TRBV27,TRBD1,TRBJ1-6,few,CASSPRTGMGSPLHF,TGTGCCAGCAGTCCGAGGACAGGGATGGGTTCACCCCTCCACTTT
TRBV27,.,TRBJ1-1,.,CASSYGGGGTEAFF,TGTGCCAGCAGTTACGGCGGGGGGGGGACTGAAGCTTTCTTT